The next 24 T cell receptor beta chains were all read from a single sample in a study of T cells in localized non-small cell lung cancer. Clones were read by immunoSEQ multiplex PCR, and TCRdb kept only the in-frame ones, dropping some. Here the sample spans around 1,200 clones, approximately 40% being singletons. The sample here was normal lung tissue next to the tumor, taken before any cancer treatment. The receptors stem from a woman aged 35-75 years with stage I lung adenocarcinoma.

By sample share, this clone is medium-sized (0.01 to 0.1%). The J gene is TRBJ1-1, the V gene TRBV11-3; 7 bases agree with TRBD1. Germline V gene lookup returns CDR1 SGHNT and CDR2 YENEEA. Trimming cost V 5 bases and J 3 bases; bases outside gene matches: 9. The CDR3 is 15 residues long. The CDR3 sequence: CASSAAGGQDTEAFF. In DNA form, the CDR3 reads TGTGCCAGCAGCGCGGCAGGGGGTCAGGACACTGAAGCTTTCTTT.

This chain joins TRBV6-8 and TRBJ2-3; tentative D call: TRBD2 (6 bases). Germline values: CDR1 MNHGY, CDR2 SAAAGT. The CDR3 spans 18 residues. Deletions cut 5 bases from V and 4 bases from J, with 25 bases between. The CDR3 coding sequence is TGTGCCAGCAGTGGTGATCGTGACAGCCAAGCGGGCCCAGATACGCAGTATTTT. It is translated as CASSGDRDSQAGPDTQYF.

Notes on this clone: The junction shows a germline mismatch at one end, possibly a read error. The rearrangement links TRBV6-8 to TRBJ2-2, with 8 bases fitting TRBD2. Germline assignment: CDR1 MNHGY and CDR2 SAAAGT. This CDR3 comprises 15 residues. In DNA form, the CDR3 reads TGTGCCATCAGTGCGACTAGCGAGTTCACCGGGGAGCTGTTTTTT. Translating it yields CAISATSEFTGELFF.

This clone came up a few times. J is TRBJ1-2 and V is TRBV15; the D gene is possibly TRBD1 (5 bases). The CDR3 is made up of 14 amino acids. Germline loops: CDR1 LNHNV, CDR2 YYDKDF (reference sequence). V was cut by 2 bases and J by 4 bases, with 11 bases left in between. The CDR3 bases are TGTGCCACCAGCAGACCCCAGGGACCCTATGGCTACACCTTC. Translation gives CATSRPQGPYGYTF.

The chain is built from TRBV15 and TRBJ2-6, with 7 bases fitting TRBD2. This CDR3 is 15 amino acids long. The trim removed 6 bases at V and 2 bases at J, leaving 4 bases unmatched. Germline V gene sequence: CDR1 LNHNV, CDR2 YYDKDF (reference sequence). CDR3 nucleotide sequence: TGTGCCACCAGTACGGGGGGAGCTGGGGCCAACGTCCTGACTTTC. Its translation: CATSTGGAGANVLTF.

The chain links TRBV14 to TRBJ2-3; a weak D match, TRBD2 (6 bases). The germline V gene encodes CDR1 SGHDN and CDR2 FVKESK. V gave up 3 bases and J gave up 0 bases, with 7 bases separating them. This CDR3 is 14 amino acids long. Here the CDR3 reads CASSQGLSTDTQYF. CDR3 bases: TGTGCCAGCAGCCAGGGACTTAGCACAGATACGCAGTATTTT.

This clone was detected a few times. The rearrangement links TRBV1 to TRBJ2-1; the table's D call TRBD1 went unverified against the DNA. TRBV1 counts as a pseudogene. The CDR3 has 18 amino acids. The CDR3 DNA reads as TGCGCCAGCAGCCAAGGGTTCAGTTCGACAGTTTCCTACAATGAGCAGTTCTTC. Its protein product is CASSQGFSSTVSYNEQFF.

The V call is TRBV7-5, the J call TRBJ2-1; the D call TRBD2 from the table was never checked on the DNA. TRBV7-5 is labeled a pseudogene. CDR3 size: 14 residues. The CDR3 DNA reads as TGTGCCAGCAGCGAGCCCCACTCGCGCAATGAGCAGTTCTTC. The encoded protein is CASSEPHSRNEQFF.

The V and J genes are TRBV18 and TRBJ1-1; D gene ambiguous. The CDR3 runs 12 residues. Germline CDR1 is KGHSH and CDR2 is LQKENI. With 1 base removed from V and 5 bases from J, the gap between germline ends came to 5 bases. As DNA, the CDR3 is TGTGCCAGCTCACCACGGGAAACTGAAGCTTTCTTT. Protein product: CASSPRETEAFF.

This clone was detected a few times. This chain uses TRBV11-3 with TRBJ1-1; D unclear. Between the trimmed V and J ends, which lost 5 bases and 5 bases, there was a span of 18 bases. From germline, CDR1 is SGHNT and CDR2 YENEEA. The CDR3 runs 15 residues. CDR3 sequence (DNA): TGTGCCAGCAGCCCAAACGGCCAGTGGGAGACTGAAGCTTTCTTT. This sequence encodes CASSPNGQWETEAFF.

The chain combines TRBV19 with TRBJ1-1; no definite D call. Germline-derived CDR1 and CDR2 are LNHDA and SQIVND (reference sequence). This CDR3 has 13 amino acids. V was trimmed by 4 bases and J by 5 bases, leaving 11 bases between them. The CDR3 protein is CASSTEGRTEAFF. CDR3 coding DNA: TGTGCCAGTAGTACCGAGGGAAGAACTGAAGCTTTCTTT.

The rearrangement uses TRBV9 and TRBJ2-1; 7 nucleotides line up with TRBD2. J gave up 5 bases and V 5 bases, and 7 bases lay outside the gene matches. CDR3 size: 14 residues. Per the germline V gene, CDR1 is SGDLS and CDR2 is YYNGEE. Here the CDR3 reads CASSPGRTNNEQFF. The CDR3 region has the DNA TGTGCCAGCAGTCCCGGGAGGACCAACAATGAGCAGTTCTTC.

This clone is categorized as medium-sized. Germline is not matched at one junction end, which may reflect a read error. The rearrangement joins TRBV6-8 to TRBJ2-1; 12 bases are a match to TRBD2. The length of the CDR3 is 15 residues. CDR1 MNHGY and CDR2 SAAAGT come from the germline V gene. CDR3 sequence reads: CASSDSTSGSNEQFF. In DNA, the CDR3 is TGTGCCAGCAGTGACTCGACTAGCGGGAGCAATGAGCAGTTCTTC.

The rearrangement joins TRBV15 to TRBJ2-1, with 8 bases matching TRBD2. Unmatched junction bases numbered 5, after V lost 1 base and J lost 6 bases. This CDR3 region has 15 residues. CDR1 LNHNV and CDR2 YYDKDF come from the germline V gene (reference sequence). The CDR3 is CATSRVSGSSNEQFF. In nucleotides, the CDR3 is TGTGCCACCAGCAGAGTAAGCGGGAGCAGCAATGAGCAGTTCTTC.

The CDR3 bases are TGCAGCGTTCATCTTGGGGGCGGGGGTGAAGCTTTCTTT. It yields the protein CSVHLGGGGEAFF. J is TRBJ1-1 and V is TRBV29-1, with a weak D call TRBD1 (6 bases). The length of the CDR3 is 13 residues. Per the germline V gene, CDR1 is SQVTM and CDR2 is ANQGSEA. The V and J ends lost 5 bases and 7 bases respectively, with 17 bases between them.

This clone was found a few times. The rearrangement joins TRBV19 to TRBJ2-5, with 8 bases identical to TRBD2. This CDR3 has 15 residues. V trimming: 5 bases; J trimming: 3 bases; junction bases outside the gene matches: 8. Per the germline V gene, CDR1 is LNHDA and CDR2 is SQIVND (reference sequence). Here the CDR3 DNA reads TGTGCCAGTAGTCAGACTAGCGTAAGGAAAGAGACCCAGTACTTC. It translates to CASSQTSVRKETQYF.

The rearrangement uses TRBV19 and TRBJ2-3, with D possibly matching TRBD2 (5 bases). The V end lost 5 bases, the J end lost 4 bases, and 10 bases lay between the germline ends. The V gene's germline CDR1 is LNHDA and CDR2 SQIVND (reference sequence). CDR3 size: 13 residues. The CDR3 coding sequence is TGTGCCAGTAGTCGGGGATTGTCAGATACGCAGTATTTT. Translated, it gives CASSRGLSDTQYF.

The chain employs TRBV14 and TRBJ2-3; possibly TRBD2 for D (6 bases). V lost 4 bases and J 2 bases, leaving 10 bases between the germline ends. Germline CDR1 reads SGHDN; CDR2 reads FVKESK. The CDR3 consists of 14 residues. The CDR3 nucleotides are TGTGCCAGCAGCCTTACGGGGGTCACAGATACGCAGTATTTT. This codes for CASSLTGVTDTQYF.

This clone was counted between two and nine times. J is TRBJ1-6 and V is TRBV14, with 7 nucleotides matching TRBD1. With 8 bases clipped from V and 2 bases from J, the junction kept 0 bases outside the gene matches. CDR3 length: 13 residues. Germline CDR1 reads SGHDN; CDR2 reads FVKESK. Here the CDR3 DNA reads TGTGCCAGCCAGGGGGCCTATAATTCACCCCTCCACTTT. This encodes CASQGAYNSPLHF.

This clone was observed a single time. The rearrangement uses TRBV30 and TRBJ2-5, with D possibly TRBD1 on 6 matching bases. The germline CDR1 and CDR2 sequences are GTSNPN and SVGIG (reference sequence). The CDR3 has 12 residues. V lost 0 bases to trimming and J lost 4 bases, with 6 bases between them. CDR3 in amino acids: CAWSVQGETQYF. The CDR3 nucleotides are TGTGCCTGGAGTGTACAGGGAGAGACCCAGTACTTC.

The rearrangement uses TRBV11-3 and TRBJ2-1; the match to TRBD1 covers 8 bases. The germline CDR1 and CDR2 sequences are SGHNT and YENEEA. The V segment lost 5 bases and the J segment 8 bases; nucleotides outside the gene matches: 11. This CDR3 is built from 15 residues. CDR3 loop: CASSPDRGQGDEQFF. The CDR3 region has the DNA TGTGCCAGCAGCCCTGACAGGGGTCAGGGGGATGAGCAGTTCTTC.

In nucleotides, the CDR3 is TGCAGCGTACAAACTTCGCCGGACACTGAAGCTTTCTTT. It is translated as CSVQTSPDTEAFF. The chain combines TRBV29-1 with TRBJ1-1; D uncertain. The CDR3 runs to 13 residues. Germline V gene lookup returns CDR1 SQVTM and CDR2 ANQGSEA. Trimming took off 6 bases at V and 3 bases at J, with 14 bases between the two ends.

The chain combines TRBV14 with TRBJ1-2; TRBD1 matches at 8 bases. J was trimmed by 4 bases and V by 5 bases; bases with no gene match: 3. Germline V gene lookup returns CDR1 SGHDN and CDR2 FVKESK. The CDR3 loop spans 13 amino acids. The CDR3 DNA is TGTGCCAGCAGCAGGACAGGGTCCTATGGCTACACCTTC. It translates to CASSRTGSYGYTF.

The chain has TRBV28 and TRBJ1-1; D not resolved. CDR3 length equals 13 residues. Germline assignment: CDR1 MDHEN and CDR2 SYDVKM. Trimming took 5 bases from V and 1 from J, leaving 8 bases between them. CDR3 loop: CASSPRQNTEAFF. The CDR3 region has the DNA TGTGCCAGCAGTCCACGACAGAACACTGAAGCTTTCTTT.